This passage covers 16 T cell receptor beta chains from one sample sequenced in a study of cytomegalovirus exposure and HLA in healthy donors (TCRdb year 2017). The library was built by means of the immunoSEQ multiplex PCR assay. The multiplex PCR relied on a mix of 60 forward primers for TCR Vbeta segments and 13 reverse primers for TCR Jbeta segments. As stored in TCRdb, this immuneACCESS dataset retains in-frame rearrangements with V and J assigned. A fraction of the clones does not appear; measured against another copy, unresolved V genes explain less than half of the discrepancy, and the remainder lacks a known reason. This sample is represented by over 65,000 clones; 60% to 80% of them were singletons. The ten top clones hold 3.3% of the sample. The source material was PBMCs. Receptor source: a man aged 45-65 years in good health and CMV-seronegative.

The chain couples TRBV14 to TRBJ2-2; D is undetermined. The CDR3 consists of 17 residues. Trimming took off 5 bases at V and 0 bases at J, with 16 bases between the two ends. Germline V CDR1 and CDR2: SGHDN, FVKESK. The CDR3 DNA reads as TGTGCCAGCAGCGGCCAGGCGCGCGTGGCGAACACCGGGGAGCTGTTTTTT. It yields the protein CASSGQARVANTGELFF.

The V call is TRBV7-3, the J call TRBJ1-4; TRBD1 aligns across 7 bases. CDR1 and CDR2 from the germline V gene are SGHTA and FQGTGA. Trimming at V came to 5 bases and at J to 4 bases, leaving 7 bases not matched to a gene. This CDR3 has 15 amino acids. The chain's CDR3 is CASSHHRGVNEKLFF. CDR3 bases: TGTGCCAGCAGCCACCACAGGGGTGTTAATGAAAAACTGTTTTTT.

The chain links TRBV9 to TRBJ2-3, with 9 bases that match TRBD2. V trimming: 1 base; J trimming: 2 bases; junction bases outside the gene matches: 5. The CDR3 runs to 16 residues. From germline, CDR1 is SGDLS and CDR2 YYNGEE. CDR3 in amino acids: CASSVWGGGATDTQYF. The CDR3 nucleotides read TGTGCCAGCAGCGTATGGGGCGGGGGGGCCACAGATACGCAGTATTTT.

The V and J genes are TRBV11-2 and TRBJ1-2; no firm D call. The V gene's germline CDR1 is SGHAT and CDR2 FQNNGV. This CDR3 comprises 15 residues. Trimming stripped 2 bases from V and 2 bases from J, with 12 bases between. CDR3: CASSLNYPTNYGYTF. The CDR3 DNA sequence: TGTGCCAGCAGCTTAAACTATCCAACAAACTATGGCTACACCTTC. Supplemented by reference TRBV11-2 and TRBJ1-2, the full variable domain reads EAGVAQSPRYKIIEKRQSVAFWCNPISGHATLYWYQQILGQGPKLLIQFQNNGVVDDSQLPKDRFSAERLKGVDSTLKIQPAKLEDSAVYLCASSLNYPTNYGYTFGSGTRLTVV.

This chain links TRBV4-2 with TRBJ2-2, with D possibly being TRBD1 (5 bases). Germline V gene sequence: CDR1 LGHNA, CDR2 YNFKEQ. The germline V and J ends were trimmed by 0 bases and 6 bases, with 8 bases remaining between them. The CDR3 is made up of 14 amino acids. The CDR3 here is CASSQDRQPGELFF. The CDR3 DNA reads as TGTGCCAGCAGCCAAGATCGACAGCCCGGGGAGCTGTTTTTT.

The gene calls are TRBV4-1 and TRBJ1-6; TRBD1 is a possible D gene (6 bases). Germline lookup yields CDR1 MGHRA and CDR2 YSYEKL. This CDR3 contains 17 residues. The germline V and J ends were trimmed by 3 bases and 4 bases, with 16 bases remaining between them. This chain's CDR3 is CASSQLQGQGYNSPLHF. DNA for the CDR3: TGCGCCAGCAGCCAGCTCCAGGGACAAGGGTATAATTCACCCCTCCACTTT.

The CDR3 region is CASKVAGDYGYTF. The DNA for the CDR3 is TGCGCCAGCAAGGTTGCAGGGGACTATGGCTACACCTTC. The J gene is TRBJ1-2, the V gene TRBV5-1, with D possibly matching TRBD1 (6 bases). With 6 bases removed from V and 3 bases from J, the gap between germline ends came to 12 bases. Per the germline V gene, CDR1 is SGHRS and CDR2 is YFSETQ. The CDR3 loop spans 13 amino acids.

The gene calls are TRBV9 and TRBJ1-6; D is unclear. Germline loops: CDR1 SGDLS, CDR2 YYNGEE. This CDR3 comprises 15 residues. Trimming removed 3 bases at V and 0 bases at J, with 7 bases between. This CDR3 reads CASSARSSYNSPLHF. The CDR3 nucleotides are TGTGCCAGCAGCGCTCGCAGCTCCTATAATTCACCCCTCCACTTT.

The gene calls are TRBV25-1 and TRBJ1-1; D is possibly TRBD1 (5 bases). Germline lookup yields CDR1 MGHDK and CDR2 SYGVNS. This CDR3 comprises 14 residues. The V gene lost 7 bases and the J gene lost 6 bases, with 18 bases spanning the gap. CDR3 amino acids: CASTRGGGEAEAFF. The CDR3, as DNA: TGTGCCAGCACCCGAGGCGGGGGGGAGGCTGAAGCTTTCTTT.

The rearrangement joins TRBV5-1 to TRBJ2-3, with a weak D call TRBD2 (7 bases). The V gene's germline CDR1 is SGHRS and CDR2 YFSETQ. Trimming shortened V by 6 bases and J by 2 bases, and 19 bases separated the two germline ends. This CDR3 region has 16 residues. The CDR3 nucleotides are TGCGCCAGCAACACAGGGACTAACCTCCCCACAGATACGCAGTATTTT. It is translated as CASNTGTNLPTDTQYF.

V gene TRBV7-2 combines with J gene TRBJ2-3; D call uncertain. CDR1 is SGHTA and CDR2 is FQGNSA in the germline V gene. This CDR3 is built from 12 residues. The V gene lost 5 bases and the J gene lost 6 bases, with 9 bases spanning the gap. The CDR3 DNA follows: TGTGCCAGCAGCGCGAGTCGGGATACGCAGTATTTT. Its translation: CASSASRDTQYF.

The J gene is TRBJ2-3, the V gene TRBV6-1; D uncertain. The CDR3 has 20 amino acids. From germline, CDR1 is MNHNS and CDR2 SASEGT. Trimming took off 2 bases at V and 0 bases at J, with 24 bases between the two ends. The CDR3 here is CASSECSDRSQVLSTDTQYF. CDR3 DNA: TGTGCCAGCAGTGAATGTTCAGACCGCAGTCAGGTCCTAAGCACAGATACGCAGTATTTT.

About this clone itself: The junction and the germline gene differ at one end; a read error may be behind it. This rearrangement joins TRBV10-3 to TRBJ2-7; D is perhaps TRBD1 (5 bases). Germline V gives CDR1 ENHRY, CDR2 SYGVKD. The CDR3 spans 15 residues. The CDR3 here is CAISESGRQSSEQYF. As DNA, the CDR3 is TGTGCCATCAGTGAGTCCGGACGACAGTCCTCCGAGCAGTACTTC.

A single count supports this clone. This chain connects TRBV7-9 to TRBJ2-1; 7 bases map to TRBD2. Trimming at V came to 0 bases and at J to 3 bases, leaving 8 bases not matched to a gene. The CDR3 loop spans 17 amino acids. Germline CDR1 reads SEHNR; CDR2 reads FQNEAQ (reference sequence). CDR3 region: CASSLALTGGVYNEQFF. The CDR3 DNA is TGTGCCAGCAGCTTAGCGCTTACGGGGGGTGTCTACAATGAGCAGTTCTTC.

This chain links TRBV28 with TRBJ1-2, with 7 bases fitting TRBD1. After removal of 3 bases from V and 8 bases from J, the junction contained 12 bases not matched to a gene. Germline V gene lookup returns CDR1 MDHEN and CDR2 SYDVKM. This CDR3 has 15 residues. Here the CDR3 reads CASSFRDRLSRGYTF. CDR3 DNA: TGTGCCAGCAGTTTCCGGGACAGACTATCGAGGGGCTACACCTTC.

This clone was recorded once. The chain joins TRBV2 to TRBJ1-3; no definite D call. CDR1 and CDR2 (germline): SNHLY, FYNNEI. Trimming removed 0 bases at V and 4 bases at J, with 10 bases between. The CDR3 is made up of 15 amino acids. CDR3 region: CASSEALVEGNTIYF. CDR3 DNA: TGTGCCAGCAGTGAAGCGCTGGTTGAGGGAAACACCATATATTTT.